This note documents a single TCR beta chain sequence. The CDR3 consists of 16 residues. V was pared by 1 base and J by 4 bases, with 16 bases between. CDR1 and CDR2 (germline): SGHTA, FQGTGA. As processed by the authors: Reference gene primer amplification gave nucleated cell count estimates. Method: immunoSEQ multiplex PCR; TCRdb's copy keeps in-frame clones and lacks some. That table supplies the V and J calls and clone size; D and trimming were determined from the DNA. Among more than 400,000 clones listed, approximately 83% were seen once. The entry originates in a study of blood T cell repertoires in COVID-19. Across the whole study: Researchers got acute and convalescent COVID-19 samples from the United States, Italy and Spain. The analysed material was cDNA or gDNA that came from T cells, B-cell-depleted T cells, or PBMCs.

The origin of this receptor is a human donor in a cohort sampled during active COVID-19. The chain has TRBV7-3 and TRBJ2-5; possibly TRBD1 for D (5 bases). Sequencing input: peripheral blood. Here the CDR3 reads CASSLIDQQGRETQYF. The CDR3 nucleotides are TGTGCCAGCAGCTTAATAGATCAGCAGGGTCGAGAGACCCAGTACTTC.